The subject of this entry is one T cell receptor beta chain. This clone was found a few times. This clone's antigen is unknown. No base quality values were provided; no much bigger clone lies one nucleotide off. This sample was included in a study of beta chain features in type 1 diabetes (dated by TCRdb to the late 2010s). Describing the broader study: Mean age, gender distribution, total cell number and subset yield did not differ between patients and healthy donors. Regulatory and stem cell-like memory subsets were isolated from only 8 patients and roughly 8 healthy donors, whereas naive and central memory subsets came from all 28 donors. The study compared TCRB repertoires of sorted circulating CD4+ T cell subsets between recently diagnosed type 1 diabetes patients and matched healthy donors. A total of some 110 million sorted cells were examined across all samples, and a strong correlation was observed between cell number per subset and RNA yield. Results and caveats for the whole study, not just this receptor: Naive, central memory and regulatory TCRB repertoires appeared more similar among patients than among healthy donors. In all four CD4+ subsets, TCRB CDR3 length was moderately but significantly shorter in type 1 diabetes patients. PCR may preferentially amplify shorter templates, but because patient and control samples were amplified and corrected together, any resulting skew would affect both groups equally. Only small numbers of individuals were included in the HLA sub-analyses, which left unresolved whether HLA type had any influence on TCRB rearrangement. Because cDNA was sequenced instead of genomic DNA, activated cells with high expression could be over-represented, although the groups did not differ in activation or CD3 levels. At VDJ recombination sites, patients with type 1 diabetes made fewer insertions and deleted more nucleotides, a pattern implying thymic rearrangement abnormalities.

Each donor gave one peripheral blood draw, averaging approximately 110 mL, which was collected into heparinised tubes. A BD FACSAria II and a panel including CD45RO, CCR7, CD25, CD127, CD95 and CD27 were used to sort naive, central memory, regulatory and stem cell-like memory CD4+ T cells. A purity above 95% was achieved for all sorted populations. PBMCs were isolated right away by Lymphoprep density gradient centrifugation and were stained directly, without culture. So that batch effects would be minimized, each experiment stained and sorted samples in pairs, pairing one healthy donor with one patient. All of the isolated RNA was reverse transcribed with the High Capacity cDNA Reverse Transcription Kit, so expressed TCRB transcripts were sequenced. Naive, central memory and regulatory T cell samples underwent deep immunoSEQ sequencing, averaging around 3.7 million total reads per sample. Sorted cells were lysed in RLT buffer and RNA was extracted with DNase-treated RNeasy Micro or Mini kits, depending on cell number. Each cell subset was processed on its own to prevent cross-contamination, while patient and healthy donor samples were processed together. The immunoSEQ multiplex PCR was used to amplify TCRB sequences from cDNA, yielding 87-bp fragments that span the CDR3 region. Sequencing of the amplicons was done on the Illumina HiSeq platform. Concerning the study's data processing: Synthetic template baselines were used to correct PCR bias computationally, reads within Hamming distance 2 were collapsed, and singletons that could not be merged were discarded. By aligning reads against IMGT, V, D and J genes, CDR3 length, and insertions or deletions at six rearrangement sites were assigned. Within each subset, clonotype counts were normalized to sorted cell number, and only after that were true diversity and Gini coefficients computed with the tcR R package. The overlap coefficient, calculated on TCRB nucleotide sequences, was used to quantify repertoire sharing. Out-of-frame TCRB sequences from naive cells were analyzed as a proxy for the pre-selection repertoire. TCRdb carries this immuneACCESS record with in-frame sequences only. Its versions omit some clonotypes, under half of them owing to an unresolved V gene in the studies checked, with the rest unexplained. D and trimming come from the DNA, and the V and J calls and clone size come from that table. The sample table lists about 230,000 clones, around 15% of them with a count of one. About 0.085% of the sample lies in the top ten.

Reading the germline V gene gives CDR1 SGHTA and CDR2 FQGNSA. The CDR3 starts with the cysteine, ends with the phenylalanine, and has 17 residues. Only CDR3 DNA remains: 51 bases, in frame from the first base. V gives up 2 bases and J gives up 0 bases, and the segment between their germline ends measures 14 bases. This clonotype was sampled from a man between 25 and 39 years old with type 1 diabetes. This receptor chain uses TRBV7-2 and TRBJ2-1; the D gene identity is not certain. Input material: naive CD4+ T cells from blood. According to the study, the label for this sample's cell subset or site signals: true naive CD4+ T cells. The DNA sequence is as follows: TGTGCCAGCAGCTTATCTCCTGCAGGCAGCTCCTACAATGAGCAGTTCTTC. The translation is CASSLSPAGSSYNEQFF.